These 27 T cell receptor beta chains were sequenced from one sample in a study of technical replicates of blood from four donors. Using immunoSEQ multiplex PCR, the repertoire was profiled, and TCRdb retains in-frame clones only, with some absent. The table shows about 79,000 clones, with around 94% occurring only once. The sequenced sample consisted of T cells isolated from PBMCs. All receptors derive from a human donor in good health.

The gene calls are TRBV6-1 and TRBJ2-2, with TRBD2 identical over 7 bases. Germline trimming cut 2 bases from V and 2 bases from J; bases unmatched to any gene: 2. The length of the CDR3 is 15 residues. Germline values: CDR1 MNHNS, CDR2 SASEGT. This CDR3 is CASSEQRGNTGELFF. The CDR3 bases are TGTGCCAGCAGTGAACAGCGGGGAAACACCGGGGAGCTGTTTTTT.

The chain couples TRBV10-3 to TRBJ2-5; possible D gene TRBD2, 6 bases. This CDR3 region has 17 residues. Germline V gene data show CDR1 as ENHRY and CDR2 as SYGVKD. The V gene lost 2 bases and the J gene lost 2 bases, with 18 bases spanning the gap. As DNA, the CDR3 is TGTGCCATCAGTGAGCCACAAGGCGGGGAGACTCAAGAGACCCAGTACTTC. Its protein product is CAISEPQGGETQETQYF.

This clone was counted between two and nine times. The chain couples TRBV18 to TRBJ1-5; no firm D call. Germline values: CDR1 KGHSH, CDR2 LQKENI. With 2 bases removed from V and 1 base from J, the gap between germline ends came to 6 bases. The CDR3 is made up of 14 amino acids. CDR3 sequence: CASSPESSNQPQHF. In DNA, the CDR3 is TGTGCCAGCTCACCAGAGTCGAGCAATCAGCCCCAGCATTTT. Variable domain in full (rest from reference TRBV18 and TRBJ1-5): NAGVMQNPRHLVRRRGQEARLRCSPMKGHSHVYWYRQLPEEGLKFMVYLQKENIIDESGMPKERFSAEFPKEGPSILRIQQVVRGDSAAYFCASSPESSNQPQHFGDGTRLSIL.

V and J are TRBV7-8 and TRBJ2-1; possible D gene TRBD2, 5 bases. Germline V gene lookup returns CDR1 SGHVS and CDR2 FQNEAQ. This CDR3 comprises 16 residues. The V end was cut by 4 bases, the J end by 0 bases, with 13 bases between. CDR3 protein: CASSSLPRGSYNEQFF. Written as DNA, the CDR3 is TGTGCCAGCAGCTCTCTACCCCGGGGCTCCTACAATGAGCAGTTCTTC.

V gene TRBV28 combines with J gene TRBJ1-1; the D gene is possibly TRBD1 (6 bases). Germline-derived CDR1 and CDR2 are MDHEN and SYDVKM. Trimming pared 8 bases from V and 8 bases from J, leaving 15 bases between. This CDR3 spans 12 amino acids. CDR3 sequence reads: CASQIPTGEAFF. In nucleotides, the CDR3 is TGTGCCAGCCAAATCCCCACAGGGGAAGCTTTCTTT.

The J gene is TRBJ2-7, the V gene TRBV5-1; 7 bases are shared with TRBD1. This CDR3 contains 14 residues. The V segment lost 4 bases and the J segment 0 bases; nucleotides outside the gene matches: 4. In germline, CDR1 is SGHRS, CDR2 YFSETQ. CDR3 amino acids: CASSLTGNSYEQYF. DNA of the CDR3: TGCGCCAGCAGCCTGACAGGGAACTCCTACGAGCAGTACTTC. Drawing the rest from reference TRBV5-1 and TRBJ2-7, the complete variable domain is KAGVTQTPRYLIKTRGQQVTLSCSPISGHRSVSWYQQTPGQGLQFLFEYFSETQRNKGNFPGRFSGRQFSNSRSEMNVSTLELGDSALYLCASSLTGNSYEQYFGPGTRLTVT.

The rearrangement joins TRBV30 to TRBJ1-2; 9 bases agree with TRBD1. The ends lost 4 bases at V and 3 bases at J; junction bases unmatched: 6. This CDR3 has 14 residues. CDR1 GTSNPN and CDR2 SVGIG come from the germline V gene (reference sequence). CDR3 bases: TGTGCCTGGAACAGGGGGCTTAATGACTATGGCTACACCTTC. This translates into CAWNRGLNDYGYTF. The full variable domain, with the rest looked up from reference TRBV30 and TRBJ1-2, is SQTIHQWPATLVQPVGSPLSLECTVEGTSNPNLYWYRQAAGRGLQLLFYSVGIGQISSEVPQNLSASRPQDRQFILSSKKLLLSDSGFYLCAWNRGLNDYGYTFGSGTRLTVV.

The V call is TRBV7-8, the J call TRBJ2-7; no clear D. The CDR3 contains 12 residues. Trimming removed 2 bases from V and 9 bases from J, with 11 bases in between. Germline lookup yields CDR1 SGHVS and CDR2 FQNEAQ. CDR3 protein: CASSLSRVGQYF. CDR3 DNA: TGTGCCAGCAGCTTATCACGGGTCGGGCAGTACTTC.

The chain has TRBV4-1 and TRBJ2-5; the D gene is possibly TRBD1 (6 bases). The germline CDR1 and CDR2 sequences are MGHRA and YSYEKL. The V gene lost 1 base and the J gene lost 3 bases, with 9 bases spanning the gap. This CDR3 region has 14 residues. Written as DNA, the CDR3 is TGCGCCAGCAGCCAAGGACACAGGGAAGAGACCCAGTACTTC. This translates into CASSQGHREETQYF.

The chain combines TRBV2 with TRBJ1-5; D is ambiguous. Per the germline V gene, CDR1 is SNHLY and CDR2 is FYNNEI. Trimming took off 5 bases at V and 2 bases at J, with 10 bases between the two ends. The CDR3 runs 14 residues. The CDR3 DNA reads TGTGCCAGCAGTAATGAGGGAGGCAATCAGCCCCAGCATTTT. This codes for CASSNEGGNQPQHF.

This rearrangement joins TRBV6-5 to TRBJ1-5; D gene ambiguous. The CDR3 is made up of 13 amino acids. Germline assignment: CDR1 MNHEY and CDR2 SVGAGI. Trimming pared 2 bases from V and 5 bases from J, leaving 7 bases between. The chain's CDR3 is CASSYATDQPQHF. In nucleotides, the CDR3 is TGTGCCAGCAGTTACGCAACAGATCAGCCCCAGCATTTT.

The chain employs TRBV10-1 and TRBJ2-1, with TRBD2 identical over 8 bases. This CDR3 has 15 amino acids. Per germline, CDR1 WNHNN and CDR2 SYGVQD (reference sequence). J lost 9 bases, V lost 4 bases, and 11 bases had no gene match. The CDR3 spells CASSAPGREGPEQFF. For the CDR3, the DNA is TGCGCCAGCAGTGCACCGGGCCGGGAGGGCCCTGAGCAGTTCTTC.

The rearrangement joins TRBV11-3 to TRBJ1-2, with 7 bases fitting TRBD1. The CDR3 covers 13 residues. V was pared by 5 bases and J by 2 bases, with 2 bases of the junction left unmatched. CDR1 and CDR2 from the germline V gene are SGHNT and YENEEA. This CDR3 is CASSQGQNYGYTF. As DNA, the CDR3 is TGTGCCAGCAGCCAGGGACAGAACTATGGCTACACCTTC.

The chain has TRBV9 and TRBJ2-1; 7 bases fit TRBD2. The germline V gene encodes CDR1 SGDLS and CDR2 YYNGEE. This CDR3 has 17 residues. Losses at the gene ends were 4 bases for V and 0 bases for J; bases not matched to a gene: 10. CDR3 sequence: CASSPGGSGTSYNEQFF. The CDR3, as DNA: TGTGCCAGCAGCCCGGGGGGAAGCGGTACCTCCTACAATGAGCAGTTCTTC.

CDR3 in amino acids: CASSAPGTGPGETQYF. The DNA for the CDR3 is TGTGCCAGCAGTGCCCCCGGGACAGGTCCCGGAGAGACCCAGTACTTC. The chain carries TRBV25-1 and TRBJ2-5; TRBD1 matches 8 bases. The CDR3 length is 16 residues. Looked up from germline, CDR1 is MGHDK and CDR2 is SYGVNS. Unmatched junction bases numbered 11, after V lost 4 bases and J lost 4 bases.

J is TRBJ1-5 and V is TRBV5-8; a weak D match, TRBD1 (5 bases). The germline CDR1 and CDR2 sequences are SGHTS and YDEGEE. Trimming stripped 0 bases from V and 9 bases from J, with 13 bases between. The CDR3 is 14 residues long. DNA of the CDR3: TGTGCCAGCAGCTTGGATCAGGGCCCGGGGCCCCAGCATTTT. This encodes CASSLDQGPGPQHF.

The V and J genes are TRBV6-1 and TRBJ1-5; D possibly corresponds to TRBD1 (6 bases). The germline CDR1 and CDR2 sequences are MNHNS and SASEGT. CDR3 length: 15 amino acids. V was pared by 5 bases and J by 0 bases, with 11 bases between. CDR3 in amino acids: CASSRDTYSNQPQHF. The DNA of the CDR3 is TGTGCCAGCAGTCGGGACACTTATAGCAATCAGCCCCAGCATTTT.

This clone was seen just once. The genes are TRBV11-2 and TRBJ1-6; TRBD1 might be the D (5 bases). The CDR3 has 16 residues. The germline V and J ends were trimmed by 0 bases and 15 bases, with 21 bases remaining between them. CDR1 is SGHAT and CDR2 is FQNNGV in the germline V gene. In DNA, the CDR3 is TGTGCCAGCAGCTTAGAGCCAGGGCCCCAATATTCGGGCCTCCACTTT. As protein: CASSLEPGPQYSGLHF.

This chain connects TRBV5-1 to TRBJ1-5, with D unclear. Germline CDR1 SGHRS, CDR2 YFSETQ. V gave up 5 bases and J gave up 0 bases, with 12 bases separating them. This CDR3 region has 15 residues. CDR3 DNA: TGCGCCAGCAGTGCAGGCTCCGGTAGCAATCAGCCCCAGCATTTT. The encoded protein is CASSAGSGSNQPQHF.

The chain couples TRBV28 to TRBJ2-7; TRBD1 matches at 8 bases. There are 16 residues in the CDR3. Per the germline V gene, CDR1 is MDHEN and CDR2 is SYDVKM. Trimming at V came to 7 bases and at J to 3 bases, leaving 14 bases not matched to a gene. The CDR3 DNA follows: TGTGCCAGCACCGACGAGGTCAAGGACAGGGACTACGAGCAGTACTTC. The encoded protein is CASTDEVKDRDYEQYF.

V is TRBV5-1 and J is TRBJ2-7; 8 nucleotides agree with TRBD2. V was clipped by 0 bases and J by 0 bases; unmatched bases: 8. Germline CDR1 and CDR2: SGHRS and YFSETQ. The CDR3 is 17 residues long. The CDR3 reads CASSLGTSGKSSYEQYF. The CDR3 nucleotides are TGCGCCAGCAGCTTGGGTACTAGCGGTAAGAGCTCCTACGAGCAGTACTTC.

The chain links TRBV11-2 to TRBJ1-3; D is ambiguous. The CDR3 sequence is 14 residues long. V was cut by 5 bases and J by 0 bases, with 8 bases left in between. Germline V gene sequence: CDR1 SGHAT, CDR2 FQNNGV. Here the CDR3 reads CASSQSGSGNTIYF. The CDR3 DNA reads TGTGCCAGCAGCCAATCAGGCTCTGGAAACACCATATATTTT.

V is TRBV18 and J is TRBJ1-2, with no clear D. The length of the CDR3 is 13 residues. CDR1 and CDR2 (germline): KGHSH, LQKENI. V lost 2 bases, J lost 8 bases, and 12 bases lay in between. CDR3 residues: CASSPGVASGYTF. In nucleotides, the CDR3 is TGTGCCAGCTCACCAGGGGTGGCTAGCGGCTACACCTTC.

V gene TRBV6-5 combines with J gene TRBJ1-5; D may be TRBD1 (5 bases). Trimming cost V 4 bases and J 7 bases, with 14 bases left between them. Germline values: CDR1 MNHEY, CDR2 SVGAGI. The CDR3 totals 14 residues. In DNA form, the CDR3 reads TGTGCCAGCAGTTCGGGGGGGGTAGGACAGCCCCAGCATTTT. Protein sequence: CASSSGGVGQPQHF.

The chain recombines TRBV2 with TRBJ2-5, with TRBD2 as a possible D gene (7 bases). Germline CDR1 and CDR2: SNHLY and FYNNEI. The CDR3 runs 16 residues. Trimming removed 7 bases at V and 2 bases at J, with 20 bases between. The CDR3 here is CASTIGWGGLQETQYF. The CDR3 DNA reads TGTGCCAGCACTATAGGGTGGGGGGGCTTACAAGAGACCCAGTACTTC.

The chain recombines TRBV25-1 with TRBJ2-7; tentative D call: TRBD1 (6 bases). This CDR3 contains 15 residues. Germline-derived CDR1 and CDR2 are MGHDK and SYGVNS. Trimming left V 7 bases short and J 3 bases short, with 19 bases between. The CDR3 DNA reads as TGTGCCAGCACCGACACAGGGATGGGTTTCTACGAGCAGTACTTC. This translates into CASTDTGMGFYEQYF.

This chain links TRBV13 with TRBJ1-6; D gene uncertain. V gave up 5 bases and J gave up 10 bases, with 15 bases separating them. The CDR3 spans 14 residues. Looked up from germline, CDR1 is PRHDT and CDR2 is FYEKMQ (reference sequence). Here the CDR3 DNA reads TGTGCCAGCAGCCCCCCGGGGTCCCAATCACCCCTCCACTTT. It yields the protein CASSPPGSQSPLHF.